This T cell receptor beta chain was documented in a study of prognosis after radiotherapy for stage I lung cancer. Study details: Enrolled patients comprised approximately 14 with newly diagnosed primary stage I lung tumors and five or six with oligometastatic NSCLC after surgical resection of the primary tumor.

The CDR3 loop spans 13 amino acids. Germline V gene lookup returns CDR1 SGHRS and CDR2 YFSETQ. V lost 4 bases and J 7 bases, leaving 12 bases between the germline ends. This clonotype was found many times. It was by two-round multiplex PCR that TCR beta CDR3 was amplified from genomic DNA. First-round PCR, the initial amplification, used primers specific to each TRBV and TRBJ gene. A single record per CDR3 protein comes from TCRdb applying MiXCR to the multiplex PCR reads. The table records some 35,000 distinct CDR3 sequences, around 30% of them present only once. This sequence originates from a donor aged 50 or older with non-small cell lung cancer. The chain recombines TRBV5-1 with TRBJ2-1, with D possibly TRBD1 on 6 matching bases. The sequencing used PBMCs, collected before or after stereotactic body radiation therapy (not recorded which). The CDR3 loop is CASSTGTSNEQFF. CDR3 nucleotide sequence: TGCGCCAGCAGCACCGGGACATCTAATGAGCAGTTCTTC.